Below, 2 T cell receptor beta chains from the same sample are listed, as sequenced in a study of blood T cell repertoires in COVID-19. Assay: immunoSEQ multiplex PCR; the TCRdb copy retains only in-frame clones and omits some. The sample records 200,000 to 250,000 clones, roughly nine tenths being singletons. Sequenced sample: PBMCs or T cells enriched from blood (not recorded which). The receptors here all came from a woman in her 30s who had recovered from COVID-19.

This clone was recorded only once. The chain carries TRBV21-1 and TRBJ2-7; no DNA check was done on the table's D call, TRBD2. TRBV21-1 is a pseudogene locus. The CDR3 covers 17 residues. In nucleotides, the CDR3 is TGTGCCAGCAGCCCCCTTATCTCGACTAGCGGGGAATACGAGCAGTACTTC. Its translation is CASSPLISTSGEYEQYF.

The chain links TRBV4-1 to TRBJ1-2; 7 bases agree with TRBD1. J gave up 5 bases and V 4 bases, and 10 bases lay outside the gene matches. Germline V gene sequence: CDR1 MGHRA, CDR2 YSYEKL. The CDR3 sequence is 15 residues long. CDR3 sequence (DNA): TGCGCCAGCAGCCGAGACAGGGACTTCGATTATGGCTACACCTTC. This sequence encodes CASSRDRDFDYGYTF.